A single sample is the source of the 15 T cell receptor beta chains below, sequenced in a study of breast tumors, draining lymph nodes, adjacent tissues. The lymph nodes were axillary draining lymph nodes from breast cancer patients. TCRdb re-analysed the multiplex PCR reads in MiXCR, keeping a single row per CDR3 protein. Of around 130,000 distinct CDR3 sequences listed, around 21% are singletons. Sequences were obtained from axillary lymph node tissue. These receptors came from a female donor with breast cancer. Some clones in this sample may be carry-over from other donors' samples.

V and J are TRBV10-3 and TRBJ1-1, with D unresolved. Germline loops: CDR1 ENHRY, CDR2 SYGVKD. The CDR3 is made up of 13 amino acids. The ends were cut back, 3 bases at V and 5 bases at J, with 10 bases in the middle. The CDR3: CAISDKGGTEAFF. The CDR3 nucleotides are TGTGCCATCAGTGACAAGGGTGGTACTGAAGCTTTCTTT.

About this clonotype: A much larger clone sits a single nucleotide away, making a read error possible. V and J are TRBV20-1 and TRBJ1-3; the D is unclear. Germline lookup yields CDR1 DFQATT and CDR2 SNEGSKA (reference sequence). The CDR3 sequence is 13 residues long. CDR3 in amino acids: CSASSGSGNAIYF. The CDR3, as DNA: TGCAGTGCTAGCTCGGGGTCAGGAAACGCCATATATTTT.

As regards this clonotype: A read error may be the cause here, since a much bigger clone is one base away. The chain uses TRBV5-6 and TRBJ2-7, with D possibly TRBD2 on 6 matching bases. The CDR3 is 15 amino acids. Between the trimmed V and J ends, which lost 4 bases and 4 bases, there was a span of 18 bases. The germline gives CDR1 SGHDT, CDR2 YYEEEE. The CDR3 loop reads CASSLPGLGSYEQYF. CDR3 in DNA: TGTGCCAGCAGCCTTCCGGGACTGGGAAGTTACGAGCAGTACTTC.

This clonotype came up many times. The chain uses TRBV9 and TRBJ2-1; TRBD1 or TRBD2 may be the D gene (5 bases each). Deletions cut 4 bases from V and 1 base from J, with 15 bases between. Looked up from germline, CDR1 is SGDLS and CDR2 is YYNGEE. The CDR3 has 16 residues. The CDR3 spells CASSSFGGVSYNEQFF. The CDR3 DNA is TGTGCCAGCAGCTCCTTTGGGGGAGTATCCTACAATGAGCAGTTCTTC.

The rearrangement links TRBV5-6 to TRBJ1-1; D unclear. V was clipped by 4 bases and J by 6 bases, with 10 bases between them. Germline-derived CDR1 and CDR2 are SGHDT and YYEEEE. The CDR3 loop spans 12 amino acids. The CDR3 DNA reads as TGTGCCAGCAGCCAGGTGGCGGCTGAAGCTTTCTTT. Translated, it gives CASSQVAAEAFF.

This clonotype was recorded at least ten times. The rearrangement joins TRBV11-2 to TRBJ2-2; no clear D gene. Trimming took off 0 bases at V and 3 bases at J, with 11 bases between the two ends. Germline CDR1 is SGHAT and CDR2 is FQNNGV. The CDR3 covers 16 residues. The CDR3 loop is CASSLDSDGYTGELFF. CDR3 nucleotides: TGTGCCAGCAGCTTAGACTCGGACGGATACACCGGGGAGCTGTTTTTT.

This clonotype appeared many times. J is TRBJ1-4 and V is TRBV20-1; D gene ambiguous. Germline loops: CDR1 DFQATT, CDR2 SNEGSKA (reference sequence). The CDR3 runs to 13 residues. Trimming took off 1 base at V and 5 bases at J, with 8 bases between the two ends. CDR3 region: CSARVISNEKLFF. The DNA for the CDR3 is TGCAGTGCTAGAGTAATAAGCAATGAAAAACTGTTTTTT.

The table lists this clonotype with a few counts. The V call is TRBV28, the J call TRBJ1-5, with D unresolved. Trimming left V 3 bases short and J 7 bases short, with 13 bases between. Germline V CDR1 and CDR2: MDHEN, SYDVKM. This CDR3 is built from 14 residues. CDR3: CASSFSGWRQPQHF. The CDR3 DNA reads as TGTGCCAGCAGTTTTTCGGGATGGCGACAGCCCCAGCATTTT.

This clonotype has only one observation. At one end the junction does not follow the germline gene, possibly because of a read error. V usage is TRBV7-9 and J usage is TRBJ2-1; D may correspond to TRBD1 or TRBD2 (5 bases each). The CDR3 spans 16 residues. Germline V gene data show CDR1 as SEHNR and CDR2 as FQNEAQ (reference sequence). In nucleotides, the CDR3 is TGTGCCAGCAGCGTAGCTAGGGACGGGGCCGGGAATGAGCAGTTCTTC. Its protein product is CASSVARDGAGNEQFF.

This clonotype was recorded at least ten times. This chain links TRBV20-1 with TRBJ2-5; the match to TRBD2 covers 8 bases. V dropped 0 bases and J dropped 0; count of bases not matched to a gene: 6. The CDR3 has 16 residues. CDR1 is DFQATT, CDR2 SNEGSKA, per germline (reference sequence). The chain's CDR3 is CSARDPGGGYQETQYF. CDR3 DNA: TGCAGTGCTAGAGACCCCGGGGGGGGTTACCAAGAGACCCAGTACTTC.

This clonotype was seen many times. The chain uses TRBV20-1 and TRBJ2-1; a weak D match, TRBD1 (5 bases). The CDR3 sequence is 14 residues long. The germline CDR1 and CDR2 sequences are DFQATT and SNEGSKA (reference sequence). Trimming stripped 0 bases from V and 4 bases from J, with 10 bases between. The CDR3 reads CSARDAQAYNEQFF. As DNA, the CDR3 is TGCAGTGCTAGAGATGCACAGGCTTACAATGAGCAGTTCTTC.

There are many counts of this clonotype. The chain combines TRBV7-2 with TRBJ1-2, with TRBD1 as a possible D gene (6 bases). Germline CDR1 SGHTA, CDR2 FQGNSA. V lost 3 bases and J lost 5, with 16 bases in between. The CDR3 consists of 15 residues. The CDR3 loop reads CASSFSRQEYYGYTF. The CDR3 DNA reads TGTGCCAGCAGCTTTTCCCGACAGGAGTATTATGGCTACACCTTC.

This clonotype has ten or more counts. The chain couples TRBV2 to TRBJ2-3, with D unclear. V shed 5 bases and J shed 1 base, with 4 bases lying between them. Germline assignment: CDR1 SNHLY and CDR2 FYNNEI. The CDR3 totals 12 residues. CDR3 in DNA: TGTGCCAGCAGTAGACGCACAGATACGCAGTATTTT. This translates into CASSRRTDTQYF.

This clonotype was counted many times. The chain carries TRBV20-1 and TRBJ2-2; D is ambiguous. The germline V gene has CDR1 DFQATT and CDR2 SNEGSKA (reference sequence). The CDR3 extends over 13 amino acids. V shed 3 bases and J shed 7 bases, with 12 bases lying between them. The chain's CDR3 is CSASPEPIGELFF. The CDR3, as DNA: TGCAGTGCTAGCCCGGAACCCATCGGGGAGCTGTTTTTT.

This clonotype was recorded many times. The chain joins TRBV20-1 to TRBJ1-2; D unclear. The CDR3 runs to 13 residues. The germline CDR1 and CDR2 sequences are DFQATT and SNEGSKA (reference sequence). Trimming took 5 bases from V and 7 from J, leaving 17 bases between them. CDR3 residues: CSASENLKSGYTF. The CDR3 bases are TGCAGTGCTTCGGAAAATCTCAAGAGTGGCTACACCTTC.